These T cell receptor beta chains were read from a single sample in a study of shared clonotypes between healthy human individuals. Libraries were prepared by immunoSEQ multiplex PCR; TCRdb keeps only in-frame clonotypes and omits some of them. Of about 2.4 million clones in the sample, under 95% were seen once. Specimen: naive CD4+ T cells from PBMCs. These receptors were obtained from a man between 18 and 29 years old in good health. Some clones in this sample may be carry-over from other donors' samples. Both conserved end residues are part of each CDR3. A D gene is named only where the DNA matches it firmly. Clone sizes are given selectively: once, few, many, or a class where the clone is expanded.

J gene	D gene	clone size	V gene	CDR3 DNA	CDR3 protein
TRBJ2-3	NA	once	TRBV7-2	TGTGCCAGCATCAGAAGTCAAGGGGGAGATACGCAGTATTTT	CASIRSQGGDTQYF
TRBJ1-5	NA	NA	TRBV19	TGTGCAAGTGCACAGCGTAGCAATCAGCCCCAGCATTTT	CASAQRSNQPQHF
TRBJ2-3	NA	NA	TRBV10-1	TGCGCCAGCAGCTATGAGGGGTATGGCACAGATACGCAGTATTTT	CASSYEGYGTDTQYF
TRBJ2-6	NA	NA	TRBV28	TGTGCCAGCAGAAGCTACAACGTCCTGACTTTC	CASRSYNVLTF
TRBJ2-1	NA	NA	TRBV9	TGTGCCAGCAGCGTAGGGAGTAACTCCTACAATGAGCAGTTCTTC	CASSVGSNSYNEQFF
TRBJ2-3	NA	NA	TRBV13	TGTGCCAGCAGCTTAGGTGGCCTACCCCCAGATACGCAGTATTTT	CASSLGGLPPDTQYF
TRBJ1-1	NA	few	TRBV11-2	TGTGCCAGCAGCTTAGTCGCAGGGGCGAACACTGAAGCTTTCTTT	CASSLVAGANTEAFF
TRBJ2-1	TRBD2	NA	TRBV11-3	TGTGCCAGCAGCTTAACGCGGGAGTCCTACAATGAGCAGTTCTTC	CASSLTRESYNEQFF
TRBJ1-2	NA	NA	TRBV6-4	TGTGCCAGCAGTCACAGGGCGGGAAAAGGAAACTATGGCTACACCTTC	CASSHRAGKGNYGYTF
TRBJ2-1	NA	NA	TRBV18	TGTGCCAGCTCACAATTCTCAGCGGACTCCTACAATGAGCAGTTCTTC	CASSQFSADSYNEQFF
TRBJ2-7	TRBD1	NA	TRBV5-1	TGCGCCAGCAGCTTGAAGAGACAGGGGACCTACGAGCAGTACTTC	CASSLKRQGTYEQYF
TRBJ2-3	NA	NA	TRBV7-9	TGTGCCAGCAGCTTGAGGGGGGCAGATACGCAGTATTTT	CASSLRGADTQYF
TRBJ2-7	NA	NA	TRBV18	TGTGCCAGCTCACCAAACGTAGGCTACGAGCAGTACTTC	CASSPNVGYEQYF
TRBJ2-3	NA	NA	TRBV14	TGTGCCAGCAGCCAAGCGGATTTAGATACGCAGTATTTT	CASSQADLDTQYF
TRBJ2-7	NA	once	TRBV5-1	TGCGCCAGCAGCCCCCCGGGACCTGTTAACTACGAGCAGTACTTC	CASSPPGPVNYEQYF
TRBJ2-7	NA	NA	TRBV28	TGTGCCAGCAGCCCCCTTTATCAAAGCTCCTACGAGCAGTACTTC	CASSPLYQSSYEQYF
TRBJ2-3	TRBD2	NA	TRBV5-1	TGCGCCAGCAGCCCTAGCGGGGACCCGACAGATACGCAGTATTTT	CASSPSGDPTDTQYF
TRBJ2-1	TRBD2	NA	TRBV28	TGTGCTTGCAGGCTAGCGGACAATGAGCAGTTCTTC	CACRLADNEQFF
TRBJ1-5	NA	NA	TRBV28	TGTGCCAACGGACAGTTAAATCAGCCCCAGCATTTT	CANGQLNQPQHF
TRBJ1-3	NA	NA	TRBV28	TGTGCCAGCAGTTCTCCGGGACTGCAACCGAGAAACACCATATATTTT	CASSSPGLQPRNTIYF
TRBJ2-3	NA	NA	TRBV15	TGTGCCACCAGCAGAGATGTCCGGGCGACAGATACGCAGTATTTT	CATSRDVRATDTQYF
TRBJ2-7	NA	once	TRBV5-4	TGTGCCAGCAGCCCCACAGTCTCCCACTACGAGCAGTACTTC	CASSPTVSHYEQYF
TRBJ2-3	NA	once	TRBV4-1	TGCGCCAGCAGCCAAAGATCCGTCCGGAGCGGGACAACAGATACGCAGTATTTT	CASSQRSVRSGTTDTQYF
TRBJ2-3	TRBD2	NA	TRBV4-1	TGCGCCAGCAGCCAAGATACGAGGGAGGGGTCAGATACGCAGTATTTT	CASSQDTREGSDTQYF
TRBJ1-3	NA	NA	TRBV2	TGTGCCAGCAGTTTCGGACAGAGTTCTGGAAACACCATATATTTT	CASSFGQSSGNTIYF
TRBJ2-3	TRBD2	once	TRBV7-3	TGTGCCAGCAGCTTAGCGGGGGGGCCTACCCCTTATACGCAGTATTTT	CASSLAGGPTPYTQYF
TRBJ2-5	NA	NA	TRBV5-1	TGCGCCAGCAGCTATATACCCGGGACCGCAGACCAAGAGACCCAGTACTTC	CASSYIPGTADQETQYF
TRBJ2-7	NA	NA	TRBV28	TGTGCCAGCAGTTTGGAGTTTGCCCTTGGGGAGCAGTACTTC	CASSLEFALGEQYF